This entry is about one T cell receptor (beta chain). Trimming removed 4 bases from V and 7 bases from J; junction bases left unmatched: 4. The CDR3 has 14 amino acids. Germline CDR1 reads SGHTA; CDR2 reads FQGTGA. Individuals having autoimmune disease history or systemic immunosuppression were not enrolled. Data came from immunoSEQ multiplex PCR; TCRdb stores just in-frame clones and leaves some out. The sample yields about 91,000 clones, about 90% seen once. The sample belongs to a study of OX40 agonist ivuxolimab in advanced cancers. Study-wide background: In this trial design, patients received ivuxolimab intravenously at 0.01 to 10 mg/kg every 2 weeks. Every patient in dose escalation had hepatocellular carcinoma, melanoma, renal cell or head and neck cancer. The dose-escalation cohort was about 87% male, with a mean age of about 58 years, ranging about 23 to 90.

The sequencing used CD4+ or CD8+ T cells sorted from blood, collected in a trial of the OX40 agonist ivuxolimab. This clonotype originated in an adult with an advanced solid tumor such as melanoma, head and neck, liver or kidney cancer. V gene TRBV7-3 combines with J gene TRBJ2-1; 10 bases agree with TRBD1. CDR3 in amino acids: CASSSWTGGNEQFF. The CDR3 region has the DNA TGTGCCAGCAGCTCTTGGACAGGGGGAAATGAGCAGTTCTTC. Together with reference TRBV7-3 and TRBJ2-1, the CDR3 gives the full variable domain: GAGVSQTPSNKVTEKGKYVELRCDPISGHTALYWYRQSLGQGPEFLIYFQGTGAADDSGLPNDRFFAVRPEGSVSTLKIQRTERGDSAVYLCASSSWTGGNEQFFGPGTRLTVL.